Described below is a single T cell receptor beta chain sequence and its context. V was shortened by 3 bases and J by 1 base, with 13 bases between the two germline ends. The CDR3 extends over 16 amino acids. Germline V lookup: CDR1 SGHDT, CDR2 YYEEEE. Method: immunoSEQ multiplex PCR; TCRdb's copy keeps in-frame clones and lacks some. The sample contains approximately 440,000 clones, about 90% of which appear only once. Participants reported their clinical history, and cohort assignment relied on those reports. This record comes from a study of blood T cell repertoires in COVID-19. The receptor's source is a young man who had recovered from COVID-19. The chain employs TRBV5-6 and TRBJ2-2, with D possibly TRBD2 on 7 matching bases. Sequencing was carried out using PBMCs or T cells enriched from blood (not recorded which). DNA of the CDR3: TGTGCCAGCAGCTCCCAGGGGAGGGAGAACACCGGGGAGCTGTTTTTT. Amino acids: CASSSQGRENTGELFF.